This T cell receptor beta chain emerged from a study of synovial regulatory T cells in juvenile arthritis (dated by TCRdb to the mid-2010s). Describing the broader study: Among the sequenced patients, a few were classified as therapy-naive, methotrexate plus infliximab was given to one, methotrexate was given to roughly 6, and treatment information was unavailable for one. Although effector T cell subsets in the cohort were also sequenced for comparisons, the Treg dataset on its own covers only blood and synovial fluid Treg cells. The study compared TCRbeta CDR3 repertoires of blood iaTreg cells, other blood Treg cells and synovial fluid Treg cells from matched patient samples. TCR repertoire comparisons included Treg and Teff subsets from under 14 JIA patients with active disease.

The donors for the TCR repertoire analysis were approximately 11 juvenile idiopathic arthritis patients with active disease who had not reached inactive disease, of whom 3 were polyarticular and 8 were oligoarticular. A median age of nearly 12 years (range 2.4-22.9) and a median disease duration of around 7 years (range 0.2-19.1) were recorded for the TCR-sequenced patients. The samples for TCR repertoire analysis were obtained at two Italian centres. Peripheral blood mononuclear cells were separated on a Histopaque-1077 density gradient and then cryopreserved in around 90% FCS with around 10% DMSO. Of note for this clone: It has no known antigen specificity.

The library was prepared using the immunoSEQ multiplex PCR assay. Adaptive Biotechnologies carried out the TCRbeta CDR3 sequencing. Per the authors' processing: Repertoire similarity used the Chao-modified Jaccard index and median clonotype overlap from 200 random subsamples at equal sample size. The similarity analyses were based on either productive nucleotide sequences or amino acid sequences translated in silico. Hierarchical clustering with single linkage and t-SNE based on Chao-modified Jaccard distances were used to compare repertoires. Repertoire diversity was measured with the Renyi index after sample size normalisation across a range of alpha values. TCRdb retrieved this table from immuneACCESS and kept in-frame rearrangements only. Not all clones are present; in checked studies, unresolved V genes account for under half, and no reason is known for the remainder. That table furnishes V, J and clone size, whereas the DNA furnished D and trimming. This specimen's table enumerates 10,000 or so clones. 2% to 2.5% of the sample is held by the ten biggest clonotypes.

What the authors observed across the whole study: More CDR3 sequences were shared by synovial Treg cells with iaTreg cells than with other blood Treg cells, and a closer relation was confirmed by Chao-Jaccard similarity. iaTreg TCR repertoires were largely private across patients and partially overlapped with synovial Teff and blood CPL repertoires. Blood iaTreg cells showed lower TCR diversity than other blood Treg cells, consistent with antigen-driven expansion.

Sequences MGHRA (CDR1) and YSYEKL (CDR2) are obtained from the germline V gene. The CDR3 covers 12 residues, taking in both the cysteine and the phenylalanine. No DNA is listed. Sequencing used Treg cells from blood. Taken with the paper, the label for cell subset or site translates to: remaining (HLA-DR-negative) circulating blood Treg cells. The sequence came from a donor between 2 and 29 years old with juvenile idiopathic arthritis. In this chain, TRBV4-1 is recombined with TRBJ1-1. The CDR3 protein is CASSHGKGEAFF.